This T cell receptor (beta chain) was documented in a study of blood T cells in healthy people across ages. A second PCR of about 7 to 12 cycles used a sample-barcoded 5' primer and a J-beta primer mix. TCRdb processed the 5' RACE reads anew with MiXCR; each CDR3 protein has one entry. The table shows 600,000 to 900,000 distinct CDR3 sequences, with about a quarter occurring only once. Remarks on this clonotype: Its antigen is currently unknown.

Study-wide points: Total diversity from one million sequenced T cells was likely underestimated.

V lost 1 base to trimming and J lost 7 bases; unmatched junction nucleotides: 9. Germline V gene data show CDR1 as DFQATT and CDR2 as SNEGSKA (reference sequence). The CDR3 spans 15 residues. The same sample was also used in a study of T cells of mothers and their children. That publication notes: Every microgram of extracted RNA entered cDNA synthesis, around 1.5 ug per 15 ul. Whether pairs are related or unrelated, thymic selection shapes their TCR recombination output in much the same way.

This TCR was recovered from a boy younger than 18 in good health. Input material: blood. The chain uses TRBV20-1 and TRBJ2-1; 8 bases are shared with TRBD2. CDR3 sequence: CSARVPGGGGNEQFF. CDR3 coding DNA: TGCAGTGCTAGAGTTCCGGGGGGCGGGGGGAATGAGCAGTTCTTC.